The clone carrying this T cell receptor beta chain was found a few times. The age range of participants was about 18 to 95 years, with residence in more than 20 US areas. Each participant's cohort was designated according to participant-reported clinical history. The data derive from a study of blood T cell repertoires in COVID-19. V was pared by 6 bases and J by 0 bases, with 2 bases of the junction left unmatched. Germline-derived CDR1 and CDR2 are SQVTM and ANQGSEA. This CDR3 region has 13 residues. Authors' data handling: Amplifying reference gene primers gave estimates of nucleated cell counts. Sequencing was performed with immunoSEQ multiplex PCR; in TCRdb, only in-frame clones are kept and a portion is missing. That table gives V, J and clone size, and the DNA gave D and trimming. Of some 460,000 clones listed, approximately 90% are singletons.

This sequence originates from a woman in her late teens or twenties with acute COVID-19. The V gene is TRBV29-1, the J gene TRBJ2-1; 7 nucleotides agree with TRBD2. Sequencing was carried out using PBMCs or T cells enriched from blood (not recorded which). The CDR3 DNA follows: TGCAGCGTAGAGCGGGGCTCCTACAATGAGCAGTTCTTC. Protein product: CSVERGSYNEQFF.